This entry features one TCR beta chain sequence. Its target is unknown. The timepoints at which blood was sampled were baseline, cycle 4 day 1, and cycle 7 day 1. The source of the sample is a study of OX40 agonist ivuxolimab in advanced cancers. Broader study findings: Expanded clones tended on average to be more numerous among CD8+ T cells than CD4+.

Here immunoSEQ multiplex PCR was the method, and the copy in TCRdb shows in-frame clones only, minus some. Of 90,000 to 120,000 clones listed, over 75% are singletons. This receptor was taken from an adult with an advanced solid tumor such as melanoma, head and neck, liver or kidney cancer. The input for sequencing was CD4+ or CD8+ T cells sorted from blood, taken in a trial of the OX40 agonist ivuxolimab.

The CDR3 DNA sequence: TGTGCCAGCAGCCAAGGACAGGGGAAGTACAATGAGCAGTTCTTC. It is translated as CASSQGQGKYNEQFF. The V gene is TRBV7-2, the J gene TRBJ2-1; 9 bases map to TRBD1. Germline CDR1 is SGHTA and CDR2 is FQGNSA. The trim removed 5 bases at V and 4 bases at J, leaving 6 bases unmatched. The CDR3 has 15 amino acids.